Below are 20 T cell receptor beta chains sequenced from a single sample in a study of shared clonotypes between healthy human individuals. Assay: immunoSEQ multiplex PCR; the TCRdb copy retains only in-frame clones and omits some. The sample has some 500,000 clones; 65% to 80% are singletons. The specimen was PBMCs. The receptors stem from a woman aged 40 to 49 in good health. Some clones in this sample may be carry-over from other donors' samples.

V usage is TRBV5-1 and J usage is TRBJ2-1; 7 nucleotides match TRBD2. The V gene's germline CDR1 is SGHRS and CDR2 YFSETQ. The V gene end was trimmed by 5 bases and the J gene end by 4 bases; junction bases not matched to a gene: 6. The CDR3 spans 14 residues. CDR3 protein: CASRAGPSYNEQFF. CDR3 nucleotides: TGCGCCAGCAGAGCGGGGCCCTCATACAATGAGCAGTTCTTC.

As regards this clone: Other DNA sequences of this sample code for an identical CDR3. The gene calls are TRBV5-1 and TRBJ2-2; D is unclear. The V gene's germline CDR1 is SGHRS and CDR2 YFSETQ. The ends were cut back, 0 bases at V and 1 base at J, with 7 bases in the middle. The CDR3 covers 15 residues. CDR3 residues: CASSLDFLNTGELFF. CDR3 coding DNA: TGCGCCAGCAGCTTGGATTTCCTGAACACCGGGGAGCTGTTTTTT.

The CDR3 coding sequence is TGTGCCAGCAGTGAAGAGGGGGCAGGGGGCTACGAGCAGTACTTC. Residues: CASSEEGAGGYEQYF. V and J are TRBV6-1 and TRBJ2-7; 7 nucleotides match TRBD1. V lost 1 base, J lost 3 bases, and 6 bases stayed unmatched. The CDR3 totals 15 residues. Germline V gene lookup returns CDR1 MNHNS and CDR2 SASEGT.

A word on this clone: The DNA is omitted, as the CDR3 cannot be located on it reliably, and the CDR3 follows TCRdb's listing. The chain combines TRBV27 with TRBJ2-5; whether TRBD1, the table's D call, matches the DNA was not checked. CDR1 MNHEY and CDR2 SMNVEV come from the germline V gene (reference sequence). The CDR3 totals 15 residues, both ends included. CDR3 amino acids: CASRVRARGYYEQYF.

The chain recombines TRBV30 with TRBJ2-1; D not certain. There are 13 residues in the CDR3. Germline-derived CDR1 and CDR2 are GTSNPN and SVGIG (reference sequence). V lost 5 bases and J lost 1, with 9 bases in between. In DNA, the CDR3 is TGTGCCTGGGAGCCTTTTTCCTACAATGAGCAGTTCTTC. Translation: CAWEPFSYNEQFF.

The DNA of the CDR3 is TGCAGCGTTCGCAGGGCTACGAACACTGAAGCTTTCTTT. Translated, it gives CSVRRATNTEAFF. The chain is built from TRBV29-1 and TRBJ1-1; D possibly corresponds to TRBD1 (5 bases). This CDR3 contains 13 residues. Trimming took 5 bases from V and 1 from J, leaving 11 bases between them. Germline assignment: CDR1 SQVTM and CDR2 ANQGSEA.

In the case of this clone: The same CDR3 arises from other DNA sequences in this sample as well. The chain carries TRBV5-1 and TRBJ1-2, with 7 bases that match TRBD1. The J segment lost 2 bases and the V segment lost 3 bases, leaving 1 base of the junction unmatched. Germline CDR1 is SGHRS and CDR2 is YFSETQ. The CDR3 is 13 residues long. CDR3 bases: TGCGCCAGCAGCTCGACAGGGAACTATGGCTACACCTTC. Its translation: CASSSTGNYGYTF. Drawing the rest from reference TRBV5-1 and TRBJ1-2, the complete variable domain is KAGVTQTPRYLIKTRGQQVTLSCSPISGHRSVSWYQQTPGQGLQFLFEYFSETQRNKGNFPGRFSGRQFSNSRSEMNVSTLELGDSALYLCASSSTGNYGYTFGSGTRLTVV.

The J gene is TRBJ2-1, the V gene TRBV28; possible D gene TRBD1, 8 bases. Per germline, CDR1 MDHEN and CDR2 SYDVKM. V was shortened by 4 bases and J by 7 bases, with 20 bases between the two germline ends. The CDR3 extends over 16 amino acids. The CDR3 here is CASSWAYRGGGNEQFF. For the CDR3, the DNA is TGTGCCAGCAGTTGGGCCTACAGGGGGGGAGGGAATGAGCAGTTCTTC.

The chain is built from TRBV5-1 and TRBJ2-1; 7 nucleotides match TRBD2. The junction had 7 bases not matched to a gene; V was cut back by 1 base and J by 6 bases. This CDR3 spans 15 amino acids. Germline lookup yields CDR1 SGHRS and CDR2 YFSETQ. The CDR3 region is CASSLLPGGPNEQFF. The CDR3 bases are TGCGCCAGCAGCTTGCTACCGGGAGGACCCAATGAGCAGTTCTTC.

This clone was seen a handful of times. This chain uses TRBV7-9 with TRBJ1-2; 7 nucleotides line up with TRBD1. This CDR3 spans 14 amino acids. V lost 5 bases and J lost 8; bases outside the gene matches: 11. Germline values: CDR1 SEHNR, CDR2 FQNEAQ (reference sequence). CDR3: CASSGKGQPAGYTF. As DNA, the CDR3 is TGTGCCAGCAGCGGAAAGGGACAGCCCGCGGGCTACACCTTC.

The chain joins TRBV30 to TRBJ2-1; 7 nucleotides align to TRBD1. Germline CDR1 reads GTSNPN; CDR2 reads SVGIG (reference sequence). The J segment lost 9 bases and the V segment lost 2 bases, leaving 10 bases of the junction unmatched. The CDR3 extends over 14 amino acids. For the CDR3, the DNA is TGTGCCTGGAGTCCCGGGACAGTTTCTTCTGAGCAGTTCTTC. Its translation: CAWSPGTVSSEQFF.

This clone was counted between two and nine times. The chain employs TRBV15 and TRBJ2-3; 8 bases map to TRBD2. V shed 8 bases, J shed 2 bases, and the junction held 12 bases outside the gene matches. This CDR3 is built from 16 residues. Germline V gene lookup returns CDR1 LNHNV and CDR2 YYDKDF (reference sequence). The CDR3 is CATVPRFSGTTDTQYF. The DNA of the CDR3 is TGTGCCACCGTACCCCGGTTTAGCGGGACCACAGATACGCAGTATTTT.

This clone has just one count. The CDR3 sequence is CASSWMANEKLFF. The CDR3 DNA reads as TGTGCCAGCAGCTGGATGGCTAATGAAAAACTGTTTTTT. The rearrangement links TRBV5-8 to TRBJ1-4; D ambiguous. Looked up from germline, CDR1 is SGHTS and CDR2 is YDEGEE. This CDR3 contains 13 residues. V lost 3 bases, J lost 3 bases, and 6 bases lay in between.

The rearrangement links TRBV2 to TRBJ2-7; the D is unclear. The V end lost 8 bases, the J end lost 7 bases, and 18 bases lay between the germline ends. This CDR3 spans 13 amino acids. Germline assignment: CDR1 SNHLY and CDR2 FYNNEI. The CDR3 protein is CASDEAGLGEQYF. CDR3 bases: TGTGCCAGCGATGAGGCAGGCCTTGGTGAGCAGTACTTC. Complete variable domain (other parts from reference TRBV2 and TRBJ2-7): EPEVTQTPSHQVTQMGQEVILRCVPISNHLYFYWYRQILGQKVEFLVSFYNNEISEKSEIFDDQFSVERPDGSNFTLKIRSTKLEDSAMYFCASDEAGLGEQYFGPGTRLTVT.

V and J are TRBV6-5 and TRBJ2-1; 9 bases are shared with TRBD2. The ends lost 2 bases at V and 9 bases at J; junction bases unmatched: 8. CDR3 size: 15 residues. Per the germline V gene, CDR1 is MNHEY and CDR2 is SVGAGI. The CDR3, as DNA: TGTGCCAGCAGTTACACAGGACTAGCGAGGGGTGAGCAGTTCTTC. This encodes CASSYTGLARGEQFF.

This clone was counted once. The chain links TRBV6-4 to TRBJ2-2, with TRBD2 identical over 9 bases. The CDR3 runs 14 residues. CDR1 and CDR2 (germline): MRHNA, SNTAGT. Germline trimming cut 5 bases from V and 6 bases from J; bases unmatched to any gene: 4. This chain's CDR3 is CASSRTSVAGELFF. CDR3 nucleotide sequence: TGTGCCAGCAGTCGGACTAGCGTCGCCGGGGAGCTGTTTTTT.

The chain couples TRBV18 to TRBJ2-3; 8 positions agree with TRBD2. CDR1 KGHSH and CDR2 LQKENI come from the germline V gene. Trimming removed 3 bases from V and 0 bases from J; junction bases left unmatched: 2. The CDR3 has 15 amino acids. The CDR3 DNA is TGTGCCAGCTCACCTAGCGGGGTAAGCACAGATACGCAGTATTTT. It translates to CASSPSGVSTDTQYF.

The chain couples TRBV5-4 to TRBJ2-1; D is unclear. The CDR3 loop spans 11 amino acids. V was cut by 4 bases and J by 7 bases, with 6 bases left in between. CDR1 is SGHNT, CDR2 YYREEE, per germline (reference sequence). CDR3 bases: TGTGCCAGCAGCGCCGGGAATGAGCAGTTCTTC. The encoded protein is CASSAGNEQFF.

The CDR3 reads CASSALNYEQYF. The CDR3 DNA reads as TGTGCCAGCAGCGCGCTTAACTACGAGCAGTACTTC. This chain connects TRBV7-2 to TRBJ2-7; D is unclear. Germline values: CDR1 SGHTA, CDR2 FQGNSA. This CDR3 has 12 residues. V was cut by 5 bases and J by 3 bases, with 8 bases left in between.

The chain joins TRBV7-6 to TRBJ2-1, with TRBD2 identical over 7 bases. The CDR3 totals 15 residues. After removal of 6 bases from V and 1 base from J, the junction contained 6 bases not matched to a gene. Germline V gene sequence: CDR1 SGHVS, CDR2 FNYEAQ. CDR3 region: CASSTPGGSYNEQFF. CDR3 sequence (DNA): TGTGCCAGCAGTACCCCCGGGGGGTCCTACAATGAGCAGTTCTTC. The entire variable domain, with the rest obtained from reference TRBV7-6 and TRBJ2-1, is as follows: GAGVSQSPRYKVTKRGQDVALRCDPISGHVSLYWYRQALGQGPEFLTYFNYEAQQDKSGLPNDRFSAERPEGSISTLTIQRTEQRDSAMYRCASSTPGGSYNEQFFGPGTRLTVL.